The rows below give T cell receptor beta chains drawn from one sample of a study of T-cell memory formation after mild COVID-19. MiXCR, applied by TCRdb to the 5' RACE reads, yields one record per CDR3 protein. The sample has a few hundred thousand distinct CDR3 sequences, roughly 21% seen once; the top ten hold around an eighth. Material: PBMCs or a T cell subset sorted from them (not recorded which). The origin of the receptors is an adult woman who had mild COVID-19 (a few samples of this study predate the infection). Cell type and time point are not known. CDR3s include the opening cysteine and the closing phenylalanine or tryptophan. Fields, in order: clone size, D gene, J gene, V gene, CDR3 protein, CDR3 DNA. D genes are given only for firm matches. Clone size is given for some rows only: seen once, a few or many times, or a class if the clone is expanded.

clone size: few; D gene: .; J gene: TRBJ2-1; V gene: TRBV29-1; CDR3 protein: CSVEDAPWNEQFF; CDR3 DNA: TGCAGCGTTGAAGACGCCCCATGGAATGAGCAGTTCTTC
clone size: many; D gene: TRBD1; J gene: TRBJ1-3; V gene: TRBV25-1; CDR3 protein: CASSEPGQEYSGNTIYF; CDR3 DNA: TGTGCCAGCAGTGAGCCGGGACAGGAGTACTCTGGAAACACCATATATTTT
clone size: .; D gene: .; J gene: TRBJ2-2; V gene: TRBV9; CDR3 protein: CASSVENGRSPGELFF; CDR3 DNA: TGTGCCAGCAGCGTAGAGAACGGGAGATCTCCCGGGGAGCTGTTTTTT
clone size: .; D gene: .; J gene: TRBJ1-2; V gene: TRBV7-2; CDR3 protein: CASSSTGSGGYTF; CDR3 DNA: TGTGCCAGCAGCTCGACAGGCTCGGGGGGCTACACCTTC
clone size: few; D gene: .; J gene: TRBJ1-2; V gene: TRBV7-2; CDR3 protein: CASSWGAGGYTF; CDR3 DNA: TGTGCCAGCAGCTGGGGGGCGGGAGGCTACACCTTC
clone size: .; D gene: .; J gene: TRBJ2-2; V gene: TRBV6-2/TRBV6-3; CDR3 protein: CASSQRAGSATGELFF; CDR3 DNA: TGTGCCAGCAGCCAAAGAGCGGGCTCGGCTACCGGGGAGCTGTTTTTT
clone size: few; D gene: .; J gene: TRBJ1-2; V gene: TRBV12-3/TRBV12-4; CDR3 protein: CASSIIAGSYLGYTF; CDR3 DNA: TGTGCCAGCAGTATTATTGCAGGGTCATATCTCGGCTACACCTTC
clone size: few; D gene: .; J gene: TRBJ1-2; V gene: TRBV5-5; CDR3 protein: CASSLTLGGQKYGYTF; CDR3 DNA: TGTGCCAGCAGCTTGACATTAGGAGGACAGAAATATGGCTACACCTTC
clone size: .; D gene: TRBD1; J gene: TRBJ1-1; V gene: TRBV11-1; CDR3 protein: CASSPLGQEVEAFF; CDR3 DNA: TGTGCCAGCAGCCCATTAGGACAGGAGGTTGAAGCTTTCTTT
clone size: .; D gene: TRBD1; J gene: TRBJ2-7; V gene: TRBV6-6; CDR3 protein: CASSDRDRVSYEQYF; CDR3 DNA: TGTGCCAGCAGTGACAGAGACAGGGTCTCCTACGAGCAGTACTTC
clone size: .; D gene: .; J gene: TRBJ2-5; V gene: TRBV24-1; CDR3 protein: CATSDQGETQYF; CDR3 DNA: TGTGCCACCAGTGATCAGGGGGAGACCCAGTACTTC
clone size: .; D gene: .; J gene: TRBJ2-5; V gene: TRBV15; CDR3 protein: CATTEGKGPETQYF; CDR3 DNA: TGTGCCACCACCGAAGGGAAAGGGCCGGAGACCCAGTACTTC
clone size: few; D gene: TRBD1; J gene: TRBJ2-7; V gene: TRBV10-3; CDR3 protein: CAISEPWTGSSYEQYF; CDR3 DNA: TGTGCCATCAGTGAGCCCTGGACAGGGAGCTCCTACGAGCAGTACTTC
clone size: .; D gene: .; J gene: TRBJ2-2; V gene: TRBV12-3/TRBV12-4; CDR3 protein: CASSRGPQNTGELFF; CDR3 DNA: TGTGCCAGCAGCCGCGGACCCCAGAACACCGGGGAGCTGTTTTTT
clone size: .; D gene: .; J gene: TRBJ1-5; V gene: TRBV12-3/TRBV12-4; CDR3 protein: CASRDGAGNQPQHF; CDR3 DNA: TGTGCCAGCAGGGACGGAGCGGGCAATCAGCCCCAGCATTTT
clone size: few; D gene: .; J gene: TRBJ1-2; V gene: TRBV5-1; CDR3 protein: CASSPRRGSYGYTF; CDR3 DNA: TGCGCCAGCAGCCCGCGGCGTGGATCCTATGGCTACACCTTC
clone size: .; D gene: .; J gene: TRBJ2-7; V gene: TRBV7-9; CDR3 protein: CASSSLGLHEQYF; CDR3 DNA: TGTGCCAGCAGCTCCTTAGGGCTCCACGAGCAGTACTTC
clone size: .; D gene: TRBD1; J gene: TRBJ2-1; V gene: TRBV6-5; CDR3 protein: CASSQGTANNEQFF; CDR3 DNA: TGTGCCAGCAGCCAAGGGACAGCCAACAATGAGCAGTTCTTC
clone size: few; D gene: .; J gene: TRBJ2-1; V gene: TRBV12-3/TRBV12-4; CDR3 protein: CASTIEGYNEQFF; CDR3 DNA: TGTGCCAGCACCATAGAAGGTTACAATGAGCAGTTCTTC
clone size: .; D gene: TRBD1; J gene: TRBJ1-4; V gene: TRBV12-3/TRBV12-4; CDR3 protein: CASSDRDQEKLFF; CDR3 DNA: TGTGCCAGCAGTGACAGGGATCAGGAAAAACTGTTTTTT
clone size: .; D gene: .; J gene: TRBJ2-5; V gene: TRBV4-2; CDR3 protein: CASSHGGELEETQYF; CDR3 DNA: TGTGCCAGCAGCCACGGCGGGGAGTTGGAAGAGACCCAGTACTTC
clone size: .; D gene: .; J gene: TRBJ2-1; V gene: TRBV13; CDR3 protein: CAIGWGKGNEQFF; CDR3 DNA: TGTGCCATCGGTTGGGGAAAAGGCAATGAGCAGTTCTTC
clone size: .; D gene: TRBD2; J gene: TRBJ2-1; V gene: TRBV7-8; CDR3 protein: CASSPSFSGSWFRGGNNEQFF; CDR3 DNA: TGTGCCAGCAGTCCTAGTTTTAGCGGGAGCTGGTTTCGGGGGGGAAACAATGAGCAGTTCTTC
clone size: few; D gene: TRBD2; J gene: TRBJ2-1; V gene: TRBV4-3; CDR3 protein: CASSQDIKGGSFVDEQFF; CDR3 DNA: TGCGCCAGCAGCCAAGATATTAAAGGCGGGAGTTTTGTGGATGAGCAGTTCTTC
clone size: .; D gene: TRBD1; J gene: TRBJ1-1; V gene: TRBV24-1; CDR3 protein: CATSDHTTGDTEAFF; CDR3 DNA: TGTGCCACCAGTGATCATACGACAGGGGACACTGAAGCTTTCTTT
clone size: few; D gene: TRBD1; J gene: TRBJ1-5; V gene: TRBV7-3; CDR3 protein: CASRLTGTANQPQHF; CDR3 DNA: TGTGCCAGCAGACTGACCGGGACAGCAAATCAGCCCCAGCATTTT
clone size: .; D gene: .; J gene: TRBJ2-7; V gene: TRBV25-1; CDR3 protein: CASSESGLSNYEQYF; CDR3 DNA: TGTGCCAGCAGTGAATCCGGACTATCGAACTACGAGCAGTACTTC
clone size: few; D gene: .; J gene: TRBJ1-2; V gene: TRBV24-1; CDR3 protein: CATSDLKSYGYTF; CDR3 DNA: TGTGCCACCAGTGATTTAAAGAGCTATGGCTACACCTTC
clone size: few; D gene: .; J gene: TRBJ2-1; V gene: TRBV12-3/TRBV12-4; CDR3 protein: CASSFKESGEQFF; CDR3 DNA: TGTGCCAGCAGTTTTAAAGAGTCGGGTGAGCAGTTCTTC
clone size: .; D gene: TRBD1; J gene: TRBJ2-7; V gene: TRBV25-1; CDR3 protein: CASTEQGAISGEQYF; CDR3 DNA: TGTGCCAGCACAGAACAGGGGGCGATTTCTGGGGAGCAGTACTTC
clone size: .; D gene: TRBD2; J gene: TRBJ2-3; V gene: TRBV4-1; CDR3 protein: CASSQSHQRGGTDTQYF; CDR3 DNA: TGCGCCAGCAGCCAAAGTCACCAGCGGGGGGGCACAGATACGCAGTATTTT
clone size: few; D gene: TRBD2; J gene: TRBJ2-7; V gene: TRBV20-1; CDR3 protein: CSASRGLAGKYGGQYF; CDR3 DNA: TGCAGTGCTTCAAGAGGGCTAGCGGGGAAGTACGGAGGGCAGTACTTC
clone size: .; D gene: TRBD2; J gene: TRBJ2-1; V gene: TRBV12-3/TRBV12-4; CDR3 protein: CASRQGLVSNEQFF; CDR3 DNA: TGTGCCAGCAGGCAGGGACTAGTATCCAATGAGCAGTTCTTC
clone size: .; D gene: TRBD2; J gene: TRBJ2-7; V gene: TRBV27; CDR3 protein: CASSPQRAGGPEQYF; CDR3 DNA: TGTGCCAGCAGCCCCCAGCGAGCGGGGGGTCCCGAGCAGTACTTC
clone size: .; D gene: TRBD2; J gene: TRBJ2-7; V gene: TRBV7-8; CDR3 protein: CASSHGGDSYEQYF; CDR3 DNA: TGTGCCAGCAGCCACGGGGGGGACTCCTACGAGCAGTACTTC
clone size: few; D gene: .; J gene: TRBJ2-2; V gene: TRBV30; CDR3 protein: CAWSAGLGTGELFF; CDR3 DNA: TGTGCCTGGAGTGCGGGACTTGGAACCGGGGAGCTGTTTTTT
clone size: .; D gene: TRBD1; J gene: TRBJ1-2; V gene: TRBV24-1; CDR3 protein: CATSDTGTGGSNYGYTF; CDR3 DNA: TGTGCCACCAGTGACACCGGGACAGGGGGCTCTAACTATGGCTACACCTTC